The TCR beta chain under discussion was sequenced for a study of Graves' ophthalmopathy and Graves' hyperthyroidism. Study-wide background: Researchers obtained peripheral blood at initial diagnosis, before any treatment had begun.

Germline-derived CDR1 and CDR2 are LGHNA and YNFKEQ. After removal of 5 bases from V and 2 bases from J, the junction contained 14 bases not matched to a gene. This CDR3 is 17 amino acids long. Study conclusions and caveats: In blood appeared most of the expanded thyroid clonotypes whose frequency exceeded 0.001.

Moderately to severely active ophthalmopathy under 3 months, CAS at least 3, NOSPECS at least 4. Exclusion criteria comprised other autoimmune diseases, uncontrolled infections, pregnancy or lactation in patients. This clonotype was seen more than once but under ten times. Its target is not known. Amplification of the TCR beta CDR3 regions used RNA transcripts (as template). HTBI-primed RT-PCR formed the first round, and a multiplex PCR formed the second. TCRdb processed the multiplex PCR reads anew with MiXCR; each CDR3 protein has one entry. Among about 240,000 distinct CDR3 sequences listed, around 42% were seen once.

Material: peripheral blood. The chain links TRBV4-2 to TRBJ2-7; 8 bases align to TRBD2. The sequence came from an adult man with Graves' ophthalmopathy. In nucleotides, the CDR3 is TGTGCCAGCAGCTTGGCTCTGGCGGGAGGCCAACCCTACGAGCAGTACTTC. The encoded protein is CASSLALAGGQPYEQYF.